The clone carrying this T cell receptor (beta chain) turned up a few times. No antigen is known for it. The data are from a study of response to subunit inactivated influenza vaccine. Study-wide findings and caveats: The authors suggested that every seasonal influenza vaccination recruits few new T cells.

MiXCR, applied by TCRdb to the RT-PCR reads, yields one record per CDR3 protein. The repertoire holds 600,000 to 850,000 distinct CDR3 sequences, with less than 15% as singletons. The V gene lost 1 base and the J gene lost 6 bases, with 6 bases spanning the gap. The CDR3 is 12 amino acids. Germline CDR1 reads SGHRS; CDR2 reads YFSETQ. The chain joins TRBV5-1 to TRBJ2-3; no firm D call. The sequence was collected from a man over 45 who received an inactivated influenza vaccine. This sample comprised PBMCs from blood, obtained 14 days before vaccination. DNA for the CDR3: TGCGCCAGCAGCTTGTTGGACGATACGCAGTATTTT. It codes for CASSLLDDTQYF.